Listed here are 32 T cell receptor beta chains from one sample, sequenced in a study of blood T cell repertoires in COVID-19. Some clones are missing from TCRdb's copy, which holds only in-frame ones; the method was immunoSEQ multiplex PCR. The profile covers over 50,000 clones, with just under 75% appearing a single time and 4.8% taken by the ten largest. The sample consisted of peripheral blood. These receptors were collected from a woman between 65 and 79 years old with COVID-19, enrolled during active disease.

V gene TRBV11-2 combines with J gene TRBJ2-7; 11 bases line up with TRBD2. V trimming: 2 bases; J trimming: 5 bases; junction bases outside the gene matches: 2. Germline assignment: CDR1 SGHAT and CDR2 FQNNGV. The CDR3 has 14 amino acids. The CDR3 spells CASSLLAGGDEQYF. The CDR3 nucleotides are TGTGCCAGCAGCTTACTAGCGGGGGGAGACGAGCAGTACTTC.

The chain is built from TRBV19 and TRBJ2-5; weak D call: TRBD2 (6 bases). V lost 4 bases to trimming and J lost 5 bases, with 14 bases between them. CDR1 and CDR2 (germline): LNHDA, SQIVND (reference sequence). This CDR3 is built from 14 residues. CDR3 coding DNA: TGTGCCAGTAGTAGGGGGGAACGCGGGGAGACCCAGTACTTC. Translation gives CASSRGERGETQYF. The entire variable domain, with the rest obtained from reference TRBV19 and TRBJ2-5, is as follows: DGGITQSPKYLFRKEGQNVTLSCEQNLNHDAMYWYRQDPGQGLRLIYYSQIVNDFQKGDIAEGYSVSREKKESFPLTVTSAQKNPTAFYLCASSRGERGETQYFGPGTRLLVL.

The chain joins TRBV12-3 or TRBV12-4 to TRBJ2-7; D may be TRBD1 (6 bases). The V gene lost 6 bases and the J gene lost 8 bases, with 17 bases spanning the gap. The CDR3 covers 13 residues. The CDR3: CASSRGQPDQQYF. In DNA, the CDR3 is TGTGCCAGCAGCCGAGGACAGCCAGACCAGCAGTACTTC.

The chain uses TRBV27 and TRBJ2-7, with D perhaps matching TRBD2 (5 bases). This CDR3 is built from 14 residues. The V end was cut by 5 bases, the J end by 1 base, with 12 bases between. CDR1 and CDR2 (germline): MNHEY, SMNVEV (reference sequence). CDR3 sequence (DNA): TGTGCCAGCAGTCCCAAGGGCGGGTCCTACGAGCAGTACGTC. This codes for CASSPKGGSYEQYV.

The CDR3 region is CASSGQSEEETQYF. In nucleotides, the CDR3 is TGTGCCAGCAGCGGACAATCAGAAGAAGAGACCCAGTACTTC. This chain uses TRBV7-8 with TRBJ2-5, with D tentatively TRBD1 (5 bases). Trimming shortened V by 5 bases and J by 3 bases, and 13 bases separated the two germline ends. Germline CDR1 is SGHVS and CDR2 is FQNEAQ. The CDR3 extends over 14 amino acids.

V and J are TRBV7-9 and TRBJ2-2, with 10 positions matching TRBD2. The V gene's germline CDR1 is SEHNR and CDR2 FQNEAQ (reference sequence). The CDR3 covers 15 residues. The ends lost 5 bases at V and 3 bases at J; junction bases unmatched: 3. CDR3 sequence: CASSRSGGHTGELFF. In DNA, the CDR3 is TGTGCCAGCAGCCGTAGCGGGGGGCACACCGGGGAGCTGTTTTTT. Complete variable domain (other parts from reference TRBV7-9 and TRBJ2-2): DTGVSQNPRHKITKRGQNVTFRCDPISEHNRLYWYRQTLGQGPEFLTYFQNEAQLEKSRLLSDRFSAERPKGSFSTLEIQRTEQGDSAMYLCASSRSGGHTGELFFGEGSRLTVL.

V is TRBV7-3 and J is TRBJ2-1, with TRBD2 matching over 8 bases. The V gene end was trimmed by 0 bases and the J gene end by 6 bases; junction bases not matched to a gene: 7. Germline CDR1 SGHTA, CDR2 FQGTGA. The CDR3 runs 16 residues. DNA of the CDR3: TGTGCCAGCAGCTTAACCGTTGCTAGCGGGCTCAATGAGCAGTTCTTC. Translated: CASSLTVASGLNEQFF.

This clone was picked up a small number of times. CDR3 nucleotides: TGCGCCAGCAGCCAAGGCTCTTTCACGCGGGCCACTGAAGCTTTCTTT. This sequence encodes CASSQGSFTRATEAFF. The V call is TRBV4-1, the J call TRBJ1-1; D gene ambiguous. Germline CDR1 MGHRA, CDR2 YSYEKL. This CDR3 is built from 16 residues. Trimming removed 1 base at V and 4 bases at J, with 16 bases between.

The genes are TRBV25-1 and TRBJ2-1; 7 bases agree with TRBD2. Germline loops: CDR1 MGHDK, CDR2 SYGVNS. This CDR3 is built from 11 residues. V shed 8 bases and J 8 bases; nucleotides not matched to a gene: 3. CDR3 sequence (DNA): TGTGCCAGCTTTCGGGGGGATGAGCAGTTCTTC. Translation gives CASFRGDEQFF. Filled out from reference TRBV25-1 and TRBJ2-1, the complete variable domain reads EADIYQTPRYLVIGTGKKITLECSQTMGHDKMYWYQQDPGMELHLIHYSYGVNSTEKGDLSSESTVSRIRTEHFPLTLESARPSHTSQYLCASFRGDEQFFGPGTRLTVL.

The chain uses TRBV6-1 and TRBJ1-2; no firm D call. CDR3 length: 13 amino acids. From germline, CDR1 is MNHNS and CDR2 SASEGT. V was trimmed by 3 bases and J by 3 bases, leaving 8 bases between them. CDR3 protein: CASSEHSDYGYTF. The CDR3 nucleotides read TGTGCCAGCAGTGAGCATTCAGACTATGGCTACACCTTC.

The chain recombines TRBV7-3 with TRBJ2-2; 12 bases align to TRBD1. CDR1 is SGHTA, CDR2 FQGTGA, per germline. The CDR3 extends over 17 amino acids. Unmatched junction bases numbered 9, after V lost 4 bases and J lost 6 bases. The CDR3 reads CASSSPGQGAIAGELFF. The CDR3 DNA follows: TGTGCCAGCAGCTCCCCGGGACAGGGGGCTATTGCCGGGGAGCTGTTTTTT.

The genes are TRBV24-1 and TRBJ2-1, with 10 positions matching TRBD2. There are 16 residues in the CDR3. In germline, CDR1 is KGHDR, CDR2 SFDVKD. V shed 7 bases, J shed 4 bases, and the junction held 9 bases outside the gene matches. CDR3 coding DNA: TGTGCCACCAGCCCCGGACTAGCGGAGGCTTACAATGAGCAGTTCTTC. Amino acids: CATSPGLAEAYNEQFF.

V usage is TRBV11-2 and J usage is TRBJ2-2; 12 positions agree with TRBD2. Germline CDR1 and CDR2: SGHAT and FQNNGV. The CDR3 extends over 15 amino acids. V was clipped by 5 bases and J by 6 bases; unmatched bases: 4. In nucleotides, the CDR3 is TGTGCCAGCAGCCCCCGACTAGCGGGGGCCGGGGAGCTGTTTTTT. This encodes CASSPRLAGAGELFF. Full variable domain (outside the CDR3, taken from reference TRBV11-2 and TRBJ2-2): EAGVAQSPRYKIIEKRQSVAFWCNPISGHATLYWYQQILGQGPKLLIQFQNNGVVDDSQLPKDRFSAERLKGVDSTLKIQPAKLEDSAVYLCASSPRLAGAGELFFGEGSRLTVL.

The genes are TRBV10-3 and TRBJ2-5; a weak D match, TRBD1 (7 bases). CDR1 is ENHRY and CDR2 is SYGVKD in the germline V gene. Trimming pared 6 bases from V and 2 bases from J, leaving 10 bases between. The length of the CDR3 is 13 residues. CDR3 in amino acids: CAIRAGQQETQYF. In DNA form, the CDR3 reads TGTGCCATCAGGGCGGGACAGCAAGAGACCCAGTACTTC.

V is TRBV7-2 and J is TRBJ1-3; D unclear. Between the trimmed V and J ends, which lost 2 bases and 4 bases, there was a span of 3 bases. The CDR3 spans 12 residues. Germline CDR1 reads SGHTA; CDR2 reads FQGNSA. CDR3 nucleotide sequence: TGTGCCAGCAGCTTACGGGGAAACACCATATATTTT. Its protein is CASSLRGNTIYF.

Only a few counts were recorded for this clone. Other DNA sequences within the sample encode an identical CDR3. The chain couples TRBV5-1 to TRBJ1-1; 11 bases line up with TRBD1. The CDR3 totals 14 residues. Germline V gene data show CDR1 as SGHRS and CDR2 as YFSETQ. With V trimmed by 3 bases and J by 4 bases, 2 bases remained unmatched. The DNA of the CDR3 is TGCGCCAGCAGCTCCGGGACAGGGGGCACTGAAGCTTTCTTT. Amino acids: CASSSGTGGTEAFF.

The V and J genes are TRBV6-5 and TRBJ1-1, with no clear D. Germline CDR1 and CDR2: MNHEY and SVGAGI. The CDR3 spans 11 residues. Trimming removed 8 bases from V and 6 bases from J, with 10 bases in between. CDR3 sequence reads: CASGSIAEAFF. CDR3 sequence (DNA): TGTGCCAGCGGCTCGATCGCTGAAGCTTTCTTT.

The chain is built from TRBV10-3 and TRBJ1-2; possibly TRBD1 for D (6 bases). Trimming left V 3 bases short and J 4 bases short, with 18 bases between. Per the germline V gene, CDR1 is ENHRY and CDR2 is SYGVKD. The CDR3 is 16 amino acids. The CDR3 nucleotides are TGTGCCATCAGTGACCAGGGGCGAGGTTCGTCCTATGGCTACACCTTC. It is translated as CAISDQGRGSSYGYTF.

This clone was counted only a few times. This chain uses TRBV6-5 with TRBJ1-5, with D maybe TRBD1 (5 bases). CDR1 and CDR2 (germline): MNHEY, SVGAGI. Trimming shortened V by 7 bases and J by 2 bases, and 9 bases separated the two germline ends. The CDR3 contains 13 residues. The CDR3 DNA is TGTGCCAGCACAGGGATCGGCAATCAGCCCCAGCATTTT. Its translation is CASTGIGNQPQHF.

V is TRBV7-2 and J is TRBJ1-2; 10 bases are shared with TRBD1. Germline assignment: CDR1 SGHTA and CDR2 FQGNSA. The V segment lost 1 base and the J segment 9 bases; nucleotides outside the gene matches: 11. The CDR3 loop spans 16 amino acids. The CDR3 sequence: CASSLGQGAQARRYTF. The CDR3 region has the DNA TGTGCCAGCAGCTTAGGACAGGGGGCGCAAGCCCGACGCTACACCTTC.

The chain is built from TRBV10-3 and TRBJ1-2, with D maybe TRBD1 (5 bases). The germline V and J ends were trimmed by 11 bases and 8 bases, with 18 bases remaining between them. Germline assignment: CDR1 ENHRY and CDR2 SYGVKD. This CDR3 contains 12 residues. For the CDR3, the DNA is TGTGCCCTCGAGGGCAGGGAGGGAGGCTACACCTTC. The encoded protein is CALEGREGGYTF.

This clone was detected only a few times. The chain is built from TRBV5-6 and TRBJ1-4, with D maybe TRBD1 (5 bases). CDR1 and CDR2 from the germline V gene are SGHDT and YYEEEE. The CDR3 is 15 residues long. With 4 bases removed from V and 7 bases from J, the gap between germline ends came to 17 bases. CDR3 loop: CASSPLGTGGEKLFF. The CDR3 region has the DNA TGTGCCAGCAGCCCCCTTGGGACGGGGGGTGAAAAACTGTTTTTT.

The chain's CDR3 is CASSLQEGDEQYF. DNA of the CDR3: TGCGCCAGCAGTCTACAGGAAGGGGACGAGCAGTACTTC. The chain carries TRBV5-1 and TRBJ2-7; tentative D call: TRBD1 (5 bases). V was clipped by 5 bases and J by 5 bases, with 14 bases between them. The germline V gene has CDR1 SGHRS and CDR2 YFSETQ. The CDR3 covers 13 residues.

The chain links TRBV19 to TRBJ2-4, with 9 bases lining up with TRBD2. Germline values: CDR1 LNHDA, CDR2 SQIVND (reference sequence). The CDR3 totals 18 residues. With V trimmed by 2 bases and J by 0 bases, 8 bases remained unmatched. CDR3 amino acids: CASSIIPSGALAKNIQYF. CDR3 nucleotides: TGTGCCAGTAGTATAATCCCTAGCGGGGCCTTAGCCAAAAACATTCAGTACTTC.

The chain carries TRBV28 and TRBJ1-1; D possibly corresponds to TRBD1 (5 bases). Germline loops: CDR1 MDHEN, CDR2 SYDVKM. The CDR3 has 14 residues. With 7 bases removed from V and 3 bases from J, the gap between germline ends came to 15 bases. The CDR3 bases are TGTGCCAGCACCTTGGGGGGGACCCACACTGAAGCTTTCTTT. This codes for CASTLGGTHTEAFF.

The chain is built from TRBV29-1 and TRBJ2-1; tentative D call: TRBD1 (6 bases). V was pared by 4 bases and J by 4 bases, with 14 bases between. CDR1 is SQVTM, CDR2 ANQGSEA, per germline. The CDR3 consists of 14 residues. The CDR3 region is CSVVEDSTYNEQFF. The CDR3 nucleotides read TGCAGCGTTGTGGAGGACAGTACTTACAATGAGCAGTTCTTC.

This clone was observed a few times. The chain carries TRBV27 and TRBJ2-3, with D maybe TRBD1 (5 bases). This CDR3 contains 14 residues. In germline, CDR1 is MNHEY, CDR2 SMNVEV (reference sequence). Deletions cut 1 base from V and 2 bases from J, with 7 bases between. For the CDR3, the DNA is TGTGCCAGCAGTTTATTGACAGCCACAGATACGCAGTATTTT. Residues: CASSLLTATDTQYF.

A few counts support this clone. The chain couples TRBV2 to TRBJ2-7; 8 bases fit TRBD1. CDR1 and CDR2 from the germline V gene are SNHLY and FYNNEI. With V trimmed by 5 bases and J by 2 bases, 5 bases remained unmatched. CDR3 length: 14 residues. The CDR3 loop is CASSPQTGAYEQYV. CDR3 bases: TGTGCCAGCAGTCCACAGACAGGGGCCTACGAGCAGTACGTC.

J is TRBJ2-2 and V is TRBV6-5; TRBD2 might be the D (6 bases). The CDR3 covers 16 residues. V dropped 2 bases and J dropped 5 bases, with 15 bases sitting between them. Germline CDR1 MNHEY, CDR2 SVGAGI. The CDR3 reads CASSYRTVGGTGELFF. CDR3 nucleotide sequence: TGTGCCAGCAGTTACAGAACGGTCGGGGGTACCGGGGAGCTGTTTTTT.

In this sample, this clone turned up once. The chain recombines TRBV24-1 with TRBJ2-2; 10 bases map to TRBD2. Germline V gene lookup returns CDR1 KGHDR and CDR2 SFDVKD. The CDR3 runs to 17 residues. V shed 5 bases and J 3 bases; nucleotides not matched to a gene: 8. The CDR3: CATSAWGTSVHTGELFF. The CDR3 nucleotides read TGTGCCACCAGTGCCTGGGGGACTAGCGTCCACACCGGGGAGCTGTTTTTT.

The V gene is TRBV12-3 or TRBV12-4, the J gene TRBJ2-1, with TRBD2 as a possible D gene (6 bases). V gave up 1 base and J gave up 6 bases, with 7 bases separating them. This CDR3 is built from 13 residues. CDR3 region: CASSLVGGNEQFF. CDR3 DNA: TGTGCCAGCAGTTTAGTGGGGGGCAATGAGCAGTTCTTC.

The J gene is TRBJ2-5, the V gene TRBV2; 7 bases map to TRBD2. CDR1 and CDR2 from the germline V gene are SNHLY and FYNNEI. The CDR3 is 13 amino acids. J lost 7 bases, V lost 6 bases, and 8 bases had no gene match. The chain's CDR3 is CASSPGLDRTQYF. Here the CDR3 DNA reads TGTGCCAGCAGCCCCGGACTAGACAGGACCCAGTACTTC.